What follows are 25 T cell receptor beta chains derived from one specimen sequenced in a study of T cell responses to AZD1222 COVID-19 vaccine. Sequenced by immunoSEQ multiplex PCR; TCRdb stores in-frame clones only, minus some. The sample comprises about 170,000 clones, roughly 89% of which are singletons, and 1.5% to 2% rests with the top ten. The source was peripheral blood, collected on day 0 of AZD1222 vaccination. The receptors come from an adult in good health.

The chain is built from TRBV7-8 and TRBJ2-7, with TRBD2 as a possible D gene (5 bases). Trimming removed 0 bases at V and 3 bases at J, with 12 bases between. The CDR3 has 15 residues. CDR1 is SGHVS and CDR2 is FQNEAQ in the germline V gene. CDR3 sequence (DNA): TGTGCCAGCAGCTTAGCAGAGACTACCTTCTACGAGCAGTACTTC. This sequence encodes CASSLAETTFYEQYF. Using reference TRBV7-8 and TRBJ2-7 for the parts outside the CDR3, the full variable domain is GAGVSQSPRYKVAKRGQDVALRCDPISGHVSLFWYQQALGQGPEFLTYFQNEAQLDKSGLPSDRFFAERPEGSVSTLKIQRTQQEDSAVYLCASSLAETTFYEQYFGPGTRLTVT.

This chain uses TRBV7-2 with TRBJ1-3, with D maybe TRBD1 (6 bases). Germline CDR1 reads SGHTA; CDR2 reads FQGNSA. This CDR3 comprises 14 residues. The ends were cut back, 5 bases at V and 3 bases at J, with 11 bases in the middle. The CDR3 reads CASSLQGGGNTIYF. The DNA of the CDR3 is TGTGCCAGCAGCCTACAGGGCGGTGGAAACACCATATATTTT.

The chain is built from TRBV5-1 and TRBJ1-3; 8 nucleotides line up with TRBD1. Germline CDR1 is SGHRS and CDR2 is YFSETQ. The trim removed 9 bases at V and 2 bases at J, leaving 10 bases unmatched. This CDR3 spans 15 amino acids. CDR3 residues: CATRHDRGAGNTIYF. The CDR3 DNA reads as TGCGCCACCAGACACGACAGGGGTGCTGGAAACACCATATATTTT.

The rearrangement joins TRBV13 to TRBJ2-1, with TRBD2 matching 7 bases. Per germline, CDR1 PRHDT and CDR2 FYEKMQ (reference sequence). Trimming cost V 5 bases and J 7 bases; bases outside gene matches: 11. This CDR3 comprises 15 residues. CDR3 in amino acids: CASSPGTNALNEQFF. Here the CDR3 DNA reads TGTGCCAGCAGCCCCGGGACTAATGCCCTTAATGAGCAGTTCTTC.

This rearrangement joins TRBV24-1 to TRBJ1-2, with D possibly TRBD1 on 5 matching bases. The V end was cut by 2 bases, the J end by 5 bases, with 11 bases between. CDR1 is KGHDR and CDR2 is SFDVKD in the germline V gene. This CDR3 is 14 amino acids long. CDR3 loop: CATSDSSPGYGYTF. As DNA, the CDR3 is TGTGCCACCAGTGATTCGTCCCCAGGGTATGGCTACACCTTC.

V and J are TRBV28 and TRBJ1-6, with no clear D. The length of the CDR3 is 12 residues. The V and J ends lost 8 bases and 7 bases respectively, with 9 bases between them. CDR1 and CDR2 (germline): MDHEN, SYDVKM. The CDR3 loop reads CASRTVNSPLHF. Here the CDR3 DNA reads TGTGCCAGCCGGACGGTAAATTCACCCCTCCACTTT.

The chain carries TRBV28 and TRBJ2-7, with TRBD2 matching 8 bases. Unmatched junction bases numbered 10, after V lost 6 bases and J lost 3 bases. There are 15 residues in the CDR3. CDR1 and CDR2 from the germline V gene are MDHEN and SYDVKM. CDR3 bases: TGTGCCAGCAGCCCCAGGGGCGGGAGGTTCTACGAGCAGTACTTC. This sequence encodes CASSPRGGRFYEQYF.

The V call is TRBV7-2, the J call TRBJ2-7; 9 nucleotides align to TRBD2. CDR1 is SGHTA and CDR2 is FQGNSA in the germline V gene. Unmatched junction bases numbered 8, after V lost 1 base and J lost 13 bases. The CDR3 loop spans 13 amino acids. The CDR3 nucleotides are TGTGCCAGCAGCTTAGTTTTCCAGCGGGAGGTTTACTTC. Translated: CASSLVFQREVYF.

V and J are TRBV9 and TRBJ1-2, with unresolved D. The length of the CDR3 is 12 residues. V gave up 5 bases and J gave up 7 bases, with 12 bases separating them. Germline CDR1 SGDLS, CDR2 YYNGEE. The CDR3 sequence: CASSRVTGGYTF. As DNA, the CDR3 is TGTGCCAGCAGTAGAGTCACGGGTGGCTACACCTTC.

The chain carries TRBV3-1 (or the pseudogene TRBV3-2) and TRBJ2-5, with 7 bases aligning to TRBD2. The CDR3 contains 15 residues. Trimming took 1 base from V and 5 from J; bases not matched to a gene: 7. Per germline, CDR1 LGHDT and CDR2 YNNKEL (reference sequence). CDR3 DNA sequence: TGTGCCAGCAGCCAAGTCCCGACTAGCATGGAGACCCAGTACTTC. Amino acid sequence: CASSQVPTSMETQYF.

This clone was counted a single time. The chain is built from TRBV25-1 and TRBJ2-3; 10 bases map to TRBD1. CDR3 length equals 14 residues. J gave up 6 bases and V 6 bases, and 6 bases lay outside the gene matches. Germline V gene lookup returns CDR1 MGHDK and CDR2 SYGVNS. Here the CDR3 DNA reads TGTGCCAGCAGGGTGACAGGGGGCATCGATACGCAGTATTTT. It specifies CASRVTGGIDTQYF.

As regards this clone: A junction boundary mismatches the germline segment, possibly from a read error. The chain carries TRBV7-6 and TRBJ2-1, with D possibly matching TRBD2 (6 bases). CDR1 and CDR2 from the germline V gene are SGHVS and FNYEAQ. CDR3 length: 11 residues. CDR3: CASSPTRELFF. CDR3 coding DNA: TGTGCCAGCAGCCCGACTCGGGAGCTGTTCTTC.

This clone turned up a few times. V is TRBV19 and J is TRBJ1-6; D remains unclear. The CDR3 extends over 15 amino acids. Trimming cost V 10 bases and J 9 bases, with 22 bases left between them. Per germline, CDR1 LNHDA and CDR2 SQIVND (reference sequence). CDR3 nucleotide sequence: TGTGCCACCACCACTACAGCCACCGGAGGTTCACCCCTCCACTTT. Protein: CATTTTATGGSPLHF.

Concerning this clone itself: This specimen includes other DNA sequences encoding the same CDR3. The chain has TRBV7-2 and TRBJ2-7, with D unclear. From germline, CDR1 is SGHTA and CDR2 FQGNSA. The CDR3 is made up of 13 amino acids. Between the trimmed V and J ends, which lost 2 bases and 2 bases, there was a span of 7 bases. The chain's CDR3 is CASSLQETYEQYF. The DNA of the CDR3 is TGTGCCAGCAGCTTACAGGAGACCTACGAGCAGTACTTC.

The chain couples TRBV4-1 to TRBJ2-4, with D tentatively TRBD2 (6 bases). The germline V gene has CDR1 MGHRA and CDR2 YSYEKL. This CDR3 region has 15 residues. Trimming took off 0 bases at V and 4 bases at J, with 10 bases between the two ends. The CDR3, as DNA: TGCGCCAGCAGCCAAGATCCTAGCGCAAAAAACATTCAGTACTTC. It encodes CASSQDPSAKNIQYF.

CDR3 DNA sequence: TGCAGCGCACAGGTATCTGGAAACACCATATATTTT. Encoded protein: CSAQVSGNTIYF. The V call is TRBV29-1, the J call TRBJ1-3, with D possibly TRBD1 on 5 matching bases. The V and J ends lost 7 bases and 1 base respectively, with 8 bases between them. This CDR3 is built from 12 residues. Germline CDR1 and CDR2: SQVTM and ANQGSEA.

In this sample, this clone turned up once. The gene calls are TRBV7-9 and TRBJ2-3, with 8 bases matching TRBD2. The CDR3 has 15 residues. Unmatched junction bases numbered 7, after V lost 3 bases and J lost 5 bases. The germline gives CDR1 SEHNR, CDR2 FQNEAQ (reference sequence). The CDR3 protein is CASSLGSGNVDTQYF. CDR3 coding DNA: TGTGCCAGCAGCTTGGGTAGCGGGAATGTAGATACGCAGTATTTT.

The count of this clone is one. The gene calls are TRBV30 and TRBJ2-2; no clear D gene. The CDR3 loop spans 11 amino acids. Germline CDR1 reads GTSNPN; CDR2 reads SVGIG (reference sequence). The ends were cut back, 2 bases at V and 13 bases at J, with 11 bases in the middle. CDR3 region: CAWSFETGLFF. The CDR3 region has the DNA TGTGCCTGGAGTTTCGAGACGGGGCTGTTTTTT.

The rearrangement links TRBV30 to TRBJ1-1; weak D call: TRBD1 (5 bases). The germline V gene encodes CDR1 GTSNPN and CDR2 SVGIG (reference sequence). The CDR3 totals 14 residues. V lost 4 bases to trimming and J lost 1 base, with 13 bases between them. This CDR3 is CAWTVGQGNTEAFF. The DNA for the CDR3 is TGTGCCTGGACAGTAGGGCAGGGGAACACTGAAGCTTTCTTT.

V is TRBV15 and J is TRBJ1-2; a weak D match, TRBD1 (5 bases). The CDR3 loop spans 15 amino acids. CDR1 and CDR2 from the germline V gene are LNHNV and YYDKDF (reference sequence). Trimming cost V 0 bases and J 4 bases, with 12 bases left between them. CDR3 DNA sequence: TGTGCCACCAGCAGAGAGGGTCGGGGCCCCTATGGCTACACCTTC. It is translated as CATSREGRGPYGYTF. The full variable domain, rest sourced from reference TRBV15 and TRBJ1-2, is DAMVIQNPRYQVTQFGKPVTLSCSQTLNHNVMYWYQQKSSQAPKLLFHYYDKDFNNEADTPDNFQSRRPNTSFCFLDIRSPGLGDTAMYLCATSREGRGPYGYTFGSGTRLTVV.

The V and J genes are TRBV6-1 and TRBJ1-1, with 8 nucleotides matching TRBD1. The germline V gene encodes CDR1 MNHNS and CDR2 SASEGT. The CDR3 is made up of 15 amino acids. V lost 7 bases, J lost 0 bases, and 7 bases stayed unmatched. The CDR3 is CASTGPGQVNTEAFF. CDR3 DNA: TGTGCCAGCACTGGCCCGGGACAGGTGAACACTGAAGCTTTCTTT.

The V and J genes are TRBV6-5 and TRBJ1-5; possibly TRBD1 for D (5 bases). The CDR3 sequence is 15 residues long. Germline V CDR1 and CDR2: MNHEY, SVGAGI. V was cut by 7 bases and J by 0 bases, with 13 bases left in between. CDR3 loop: CASNRTPNSNQPQHF. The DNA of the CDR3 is TGTGCCAGCAATAGGACACCTAATAGCAATCAGCCCCAGCATTTT.

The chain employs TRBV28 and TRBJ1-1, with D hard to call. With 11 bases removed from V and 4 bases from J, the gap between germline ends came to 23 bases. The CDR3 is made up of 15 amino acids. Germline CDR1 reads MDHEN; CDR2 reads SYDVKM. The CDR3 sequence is CAASTLKGVSTEAFF. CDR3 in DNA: TGTGCCGCCAGCACCCTGAAGGGCGTGAGCACTGAAGCTTTCTTT.

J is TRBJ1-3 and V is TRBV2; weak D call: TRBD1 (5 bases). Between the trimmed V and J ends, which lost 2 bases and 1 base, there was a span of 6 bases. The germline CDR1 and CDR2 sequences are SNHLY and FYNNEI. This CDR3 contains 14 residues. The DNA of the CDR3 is TGTGCCAGCAGTGAACGGGGGTCTGGAAACACCATATATTTT. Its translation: CASSERGSGNTIYF.

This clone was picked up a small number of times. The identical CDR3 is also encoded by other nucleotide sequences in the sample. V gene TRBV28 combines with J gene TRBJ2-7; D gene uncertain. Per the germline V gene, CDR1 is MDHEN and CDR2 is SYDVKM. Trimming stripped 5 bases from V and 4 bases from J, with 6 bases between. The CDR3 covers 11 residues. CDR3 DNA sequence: TGTGCCAGCAGTGGCGCATACGAGCAGTACTTC. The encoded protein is CASSGAYEQYF.